This is a list of T cell receptor beta chains from one sample in a study of cytotoxic CD8 clonotypes in ibrutinib-treated CLL. This table comes from immunoSEQ multiplex PCR, and its TCRdb copy is limited to in-frame clones, with some not included. The sample records tens of thousands of clones, over 75% being singletons. Sample: PBMCs, taken after 12 months of ibrutinib treatment. Every receptor here comes from a human donor with chronic lymphocytic leukemia. The CDR3 runs from the conserved cysteine through the conserved F or W. The D gene is left open where the match is weak. Clone size is shown for a subset of rows, as once, few, many or a class of expanded clone.

D,V,size,J,CDR3,DNA
TRBD2,TRBV20-1,.,TRBJ2-1,CSSGDNEQFF,TGCAGTAGCGGGGACAATGAGCAGTTCTTC
.,TRBV5-1,.,TRBJ2-3,CASSLGQVETDTQYF,TGCGCCAGCAGCTTGGGACAAGTGGAGACAGATACGCAGTATTTT
.,TRBV5-5,.,TRBJ1-4,CASSFIVGINEKLFF,TGTGCCAGCAGCTTTATCGTAGGGATAAATGAAAAACTGTTTTTT
TRBD1,TRBV5-1,.,TRBJ2-3,CASSPPGTGTADTQYF,TGCGCCAGCAGCCCCCCCGGGACAGGGACGGCAGATACGCAGTATTTT
.,TRBV2,.,TRBJ1-5,CAIRNQPQHF,TGTGCCATCCGCAATCAGCCCCAGCATTTT
.,TRBV6-6,.,TRBJ2-1,CASSYSVRRGDEQFF,TGTGCCAGCAGTTACTCGGTTAGAAGGGGCGATGAGCAGTTCTTC
.,TRBV7-6,.,TRBJ2-2,CASSPFTTGELFF,TGTGCCAGCAGCCCATTTACTACCGGGGAGCTGTTTTTT
.,TRBV7-3,.,TRBJ2-7,CASSRVGSEYEQYF,TGTGCCAGCAGCCGAGTTGGATCCGAATACGAGCAGTACTTC
.,TRBV18,.,TRBJ2-5,CASSPQHTSGQETQYF,TGTGCCAGCTCACCACAACACACGTCGGGACAAGAGACCCAGTACTTC
TRBD2,TRBV28,.,TRBJ2-7,CASSSGLAGAGEQYF,TGTGCCAGCAGTTCAGGACTAGCGGGAGCCGGCGAGCAGTACTTC
.,TRBV11-3,.,TRBJ2-1,CASSADFGKHNEQFF,TGTGCCAGCAGCGCCGACTTCGGTAAACACAATGAGCAGTTCTTC
.,TRBV30,.,TRBJ1-2,CAWSPGTYYTF,TGTGCCTGGAGTCCGGGGACCTACTACACCTTC
.,TRBV5-1,.,TRBJ1-3,CASSLGGADGNTIYF,TGCGCCAGCAGCTTGGGCGGTGCTGATGGAAACACCATATATTTT
.,TRBV5-1,.,TRBJ1-2,CASSDRGDSRNTNYGYTF,TGCGCCAGCAGCGACCGGGGAGATTCCCGTAATACTAACTATGGCTACACCTTC
.,TRBV7-8,.,TRBJ2-7,CASSSSFIPLEQYF,TGTGCCAGCAGCTCCTCTTTTATACCTCTGGAGCAGTACTTC
.,TRBV10-3,.,TRBJ1-5,CAISELPQGVQPQHF,TGTGCCATCAGTGAGTTGCCCCAAGGGGTTCAGCCCCAGCATTTT
.,TRBV6-5,.,TRBJ2-7,CASSATGGYAEQYF,TGTGCCAGCAGTGCCACGGGGGGCTATGCCGAGCAGTACTTC
.,TRBV30,.,TRBJ2-5,CAWSVAGSETQYF,TGTGCCTGGAGTGTAGCGGGTTCGGAGACCCAGTACTTC
TRBD1,TRBV5-6,once,TRBJ1-2,CASSLATGSYGYTF,TGTGCCAGCAGCTTGGCGACAGGGAGCTATGGCTACACCTTC
.,TRBV5-1,.,TRBJ2-7,CASSRIGDYEQYF,TGCGCCAGCAGCCGTATAGGAGACTACGAGCAGTACTTC
TRBD2,TRBV19,.,TRBJ2-1,CASSIVGAGVAGEQFF,TGTGCCAGTAGTATAGTTGGAGCGGGAGTTGCTGGTGAGCAGTTCTTC
.,TRBV9,.,TRBJ2-1,CASSATRSSYNEQFF,TGTGCCAGCAGCGCGACAAGAAGCTCCTACAATGAGCAGTTCTTC
TRBD2,TRBV28,.,TRBJ2-2,CATRAGGWTGELFF,TGTGCCACCCGAGCGGGAGGGTGGACCGGGGAGCTGTTTTTT
TRBD1,TRBV29-1,.,TRBJ1-4,CSVGTVTNEKLFF,TGCAGCGTGGGGACAGTGACTAATGAAAAACTGTTTTTT
TRBD2,TRBV6-1,.,TRBJ2-3,CASSRLAGGTDTQYF,TGTGCCAGCAGTCGACTAGCGGGAGGGACAGATACGCAGTATTTT
TRBD1,TRBV19,.,TRBJ1-2,CASRGTGLSGYTF,TGTGCCAGTAGGGGGACAGGGCTCTCTGGCTACACCTTC
.,TRBV28,.,TRBJ1-4,CASSFGGANEKLFF,TGTGCCAGCAGTTTCGGCGGGGCTAATGAAAAACTGTTTTTT
.,TRBV7-2,.,TRBJ2-7,CASRAYSGEQYF,TGTGCCAGCAGAGCTTATTCGGGAGAGCAGTACTTC
TRBD2,TRBV5-1,.,TRBJ2-3,CASKNEGLAGTDTQYF,TGCGCCAGCAAGAATGAAGGACTAGCGGGCACAGATACGCAGTATTTT
TRBD1,TRBV4-3,.,TRBJ1-2,CASSVQSGQSYGYTF,TGCGCCAGCAGCGTACAATCGGGACAGAGCTATGGCTACACCTTC
.,TRBV7-9,.,TRBJ2-3,CASRGDEVVDTQYF,TGTGCCAGCAGGGGGGATGAGGTCGTAGATACGCAGTATTTT
.,TRBV7-2,.,TRBJ1-2,CASKTPGGNNYGYTF,TGTGCCAGCAAGACCCCCGGGGGGAATAACTATGGCTACACCTTC
.,TRBV6-5,.,TRBJ1-1,CASSRGEARVTEAFF,TGTGCCAGCAGTAGGGGGGAGGCGAGGGTCACTGAAGCTTTCTTT